What follows is one T cell receptor beta chain and its context. No antigen is known for it. This sample is drawn from a study of OX40 agonist ivuxolimab in advanced cancers. On the study more broadly: Ivuxolimab doses were 0.01, 0.1, 0.3, 1.5, 3 or 10 mg/kg every 2 weeks. Three patients, one with hepatocellular carcinoma and two with cutaneous melanoma, achieved partial responses.

The repertoire was sequenced with immunoSEQ multiplex PCR; TCRdb's copy has only in-frame clones and lacks some. This table holds about 32,000 clones, around 83% found once. Study-wide findings and caveats: Clones of CD4+ and CD8+ blood T cells grew by week 6 at doses of 0.1 to 3.0 mg/kg. Partly responding patients at 0.1-3.0 mg/kg showed some of the smallest clonal expansion.

Unmatched junction bases numbered 13, after V lost 4 bases and J lost 4 bases. Germline CDR1 SGHRS, CDR2 YFSETQ. This CDR3 comprises 17 residues. Here the sequenced sample was CD4+ or CD8+ T cells sorted from blood, taken in a trial of the OX40 agonist ivuxolimab. This receptor was obtained from an adult with an advanced solid tumor such as melanoma, head and neck, liver or kidney cancer. J is TRBJ1-1 and V is TRBV5-1; 10 positions match TRBD1. In DNA, the CDR3 is TGCGCCAGCAGCCTCAGGGGGACAGGGGAAATGAGCACTGAAGCTTTCTTT. This sequence encodes CASSLRGTGEMSTEAFF.